This T cell receptor (beta chain) was sequenced in a study of blood T cell repertoires in COVID-19. Study as a whole: PBMCs, B-cell-depleted T cells, or T cells were the source of the cDNA or gDNA that made up the material.

Cohorts were assigned according to the clinical history that participants reported. The V and J ends lost 5 bases and 1 base respectively, with 9 bases between them. The germline CDR1 and CDR2 sequences are SGHDT and YYEEEE. CDR3 length: 13 amino acids. This clone was recorded a few times. TCRdb's copy holds only in-frame clones and misses some; the assay was immunoSEQ multiplex PCR. Of about 320,000 clones in the sample, roughly 85% are singletons; the top ten hold approximately 1.9%. This clonotype was obtained from a woman in her thirties who had been exposed to COVID-19. The V call is TRBV5-6, the J call TRBJ2-5; perhaps TRBD1 as D (5 bases). The sequenced material came from PBMCs or T cells enriched from blood (not recorded which). The CDR3 nucleotides read TGTGCCAGCAGTCCAGGGTTCCAAGAGACCCAGTACTTC. Encoded protein: CASSPGFQETQYF.